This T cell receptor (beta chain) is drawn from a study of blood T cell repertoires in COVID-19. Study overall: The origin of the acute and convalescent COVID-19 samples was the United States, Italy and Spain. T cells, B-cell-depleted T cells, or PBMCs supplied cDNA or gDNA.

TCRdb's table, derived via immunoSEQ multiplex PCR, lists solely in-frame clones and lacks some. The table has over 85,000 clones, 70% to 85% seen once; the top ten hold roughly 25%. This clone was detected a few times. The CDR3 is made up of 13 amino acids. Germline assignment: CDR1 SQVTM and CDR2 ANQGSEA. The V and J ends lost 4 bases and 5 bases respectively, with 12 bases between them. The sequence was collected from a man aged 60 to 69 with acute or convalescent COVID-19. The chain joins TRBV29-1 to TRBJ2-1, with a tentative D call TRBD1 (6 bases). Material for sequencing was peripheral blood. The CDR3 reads CSVVGTYNNEQFF. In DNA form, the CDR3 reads TGCAGCGTTGTCGGGACATACAACAATGAGCAGTTCTTC.